Listed here is a single T cell receptor (beta chain). Its antigen is not known. These data belong to a study of cytomegalovirus exposure and HLA in healthy donors. Study findings and constraints: The authors assumed roughly uniform sequencing depth across donors for presence/absence analyses. Analysis was carried out at a later point, and it linked a missense DCLRE1C variant to TCR beta V- and J-gene trimming.

PCR used 60 Vbeta primers and 13 Jbeta primers. The repertoire was sequenced with immunoSEQ multiplex PCR; TCRdb's copy has only in-frame clones and lacks some. The sample has roughly 49,000 clones, roughly 80% seen once. The CDR3 totals 12 residues. The germline V gene encodes CDR1 MDHEN and CDR2 SYDVKM. Losses at the gene ends were 5 bases for V and 7 bases for J; bases not matched to a gene: 4. Sequencing used PBMCs. The source of this sequence is a woman between 40 and 50 years old in good health and CMV-seropositive. The rearrangement uses TRBV28 and TRBJ1-2; 7 nucleotides align to TRBD1. The DNA of the CDR3 is TGTGCCAGCAGTAGACAGGGCTTTGGCTACACCTTC. This codes for CASSRQGFGYTF.